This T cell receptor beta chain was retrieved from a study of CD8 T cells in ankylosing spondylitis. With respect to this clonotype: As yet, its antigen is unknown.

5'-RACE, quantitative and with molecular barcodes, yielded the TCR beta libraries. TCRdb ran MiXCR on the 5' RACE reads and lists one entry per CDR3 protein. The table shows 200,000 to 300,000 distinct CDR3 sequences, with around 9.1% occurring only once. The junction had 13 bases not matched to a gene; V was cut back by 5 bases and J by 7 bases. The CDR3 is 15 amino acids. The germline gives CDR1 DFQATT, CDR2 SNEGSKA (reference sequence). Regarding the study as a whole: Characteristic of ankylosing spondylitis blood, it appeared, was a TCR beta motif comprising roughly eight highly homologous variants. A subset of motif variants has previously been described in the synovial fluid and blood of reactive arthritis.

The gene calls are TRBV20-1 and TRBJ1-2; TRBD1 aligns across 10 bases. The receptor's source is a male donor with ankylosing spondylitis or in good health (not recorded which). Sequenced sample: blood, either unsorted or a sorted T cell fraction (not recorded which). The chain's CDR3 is CSAGPPGQGKGGYTF. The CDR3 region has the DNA TGCAGTGCTGGACCCCCGGGACAGGGGAAGGGTGGCTACACCTTC.